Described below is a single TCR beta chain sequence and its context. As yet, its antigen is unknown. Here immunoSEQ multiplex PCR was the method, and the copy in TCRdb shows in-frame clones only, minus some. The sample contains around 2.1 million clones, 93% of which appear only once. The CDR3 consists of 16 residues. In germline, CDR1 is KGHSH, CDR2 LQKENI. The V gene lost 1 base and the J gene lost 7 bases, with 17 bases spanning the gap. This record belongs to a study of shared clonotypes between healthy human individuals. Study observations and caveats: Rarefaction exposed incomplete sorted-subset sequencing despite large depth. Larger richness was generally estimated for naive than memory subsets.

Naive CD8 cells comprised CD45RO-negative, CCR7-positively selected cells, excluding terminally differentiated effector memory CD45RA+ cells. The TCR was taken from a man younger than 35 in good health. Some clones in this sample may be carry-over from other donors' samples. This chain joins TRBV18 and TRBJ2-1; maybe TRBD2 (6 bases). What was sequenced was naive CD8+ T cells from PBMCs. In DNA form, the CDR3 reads TGTGCCAGCTCACCACAGGTAGCGGCCGCGGGAAATGAGCAGTTCTTC. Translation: CASSPQVAAAGNEQFF.